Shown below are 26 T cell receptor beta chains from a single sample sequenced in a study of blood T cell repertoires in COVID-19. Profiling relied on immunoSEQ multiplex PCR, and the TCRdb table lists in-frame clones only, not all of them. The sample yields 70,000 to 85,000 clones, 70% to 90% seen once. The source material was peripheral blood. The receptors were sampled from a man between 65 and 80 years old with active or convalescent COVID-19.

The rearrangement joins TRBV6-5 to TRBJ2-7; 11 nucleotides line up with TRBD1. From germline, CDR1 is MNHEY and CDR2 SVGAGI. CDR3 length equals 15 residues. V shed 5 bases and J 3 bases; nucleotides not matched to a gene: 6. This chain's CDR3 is CASSRGQGGYYEQYF. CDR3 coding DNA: TGTGCCAGCAGTCGGGGACAGGGGGGATACTACGAGCAGTACTTC.

The CDR3 nucleotides are TGTGCCAGCAGTCGACAGGGAGGTCAGCCCCAGCATTTT. It translates to CASSRQGGQPQHF. V is TRBV12-3 or TRBV12-4 and J is TRBJ1-5; 7 bases map to TRBD1. The CDR3 has 13 residues. Trimming cost V 5 bases and J 6 bases; bases outside gene matches: 4.

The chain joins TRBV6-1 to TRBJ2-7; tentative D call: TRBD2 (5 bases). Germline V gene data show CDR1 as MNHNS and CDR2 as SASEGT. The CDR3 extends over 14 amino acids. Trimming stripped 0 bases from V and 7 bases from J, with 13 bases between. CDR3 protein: CASSEAQRALEQYF. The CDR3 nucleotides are TGTGCCAGCAGTGAAGCGCAGAGGGCGCTGGAGCAGTACTTC.

The DNA for the CDR3 is TGTGCCAGCTCACCAAAGGGCCAGGGCGAGCAGTACTTC. The encoded protein is CASSPKGQGEQYF. This sequence joins TRBV18 and TRBJ2-7, with D perhaps TRBD1 (5 bases). The V gene lost 2 bases and the J gene lost 6 bases, with 11 bases spanning the gap. The CDR3 runs 13 residues. The germline V gene encodes CDR1 KGHSH and CDR2 LQKENI.

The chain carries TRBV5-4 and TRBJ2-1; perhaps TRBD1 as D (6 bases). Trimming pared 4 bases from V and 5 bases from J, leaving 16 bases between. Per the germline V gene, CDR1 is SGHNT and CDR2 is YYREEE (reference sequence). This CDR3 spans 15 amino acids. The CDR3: CASSLRGPPNNEQFF. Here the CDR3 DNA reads TGTGCCAGCAGCCTCAGGGGACCCCCGAACAATGAGCAGTTCTTC.

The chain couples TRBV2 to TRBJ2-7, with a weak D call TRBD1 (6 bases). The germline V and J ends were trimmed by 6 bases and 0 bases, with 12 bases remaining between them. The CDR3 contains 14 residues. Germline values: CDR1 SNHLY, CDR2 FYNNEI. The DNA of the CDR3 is TGTGCCAGCAGCTATCGGGACACCTCCTACGAGCAGTACTTC. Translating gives CASSYRDTSYEQYF. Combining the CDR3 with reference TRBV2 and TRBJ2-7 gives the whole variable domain EPEVTQTPSHQVTQMGQEVILRCVPISNHLYFYWYRQILGQKVEFLVSFYNNEISEKSEIFDDQFSVERPDGSNFTLKIRSTKLEDSAMYFCASSYRDTSYEQYFGPGTRLTVT.

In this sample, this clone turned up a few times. The CDR3 spells CASSLARGWGEAFF. The CDR3 nucleotides read TGTGCCAGCAGCTTAGCGCGGGGGTGGGGTGAAGCTTTCTTT. The chain employs TRBV7-8 and TRBJ1-1, with D possibly matching TRBD1 (5 bases). The length of the CDR3 is 14 residues. The germline V gene has CDR1 SGHVS and CDR2 FQNEAQ. The V end was cut by 0 bases, the J end by 7 bases, with 12 bases between.

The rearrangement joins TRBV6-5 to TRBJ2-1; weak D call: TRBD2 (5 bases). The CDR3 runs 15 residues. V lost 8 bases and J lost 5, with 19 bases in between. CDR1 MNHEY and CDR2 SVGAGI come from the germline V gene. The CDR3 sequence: CASLPPTGWNNEQFF. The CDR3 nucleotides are TGTGCCAGCCTCCCTCCGACGGGGTGGAACAATGAGCAGTTCTTC.

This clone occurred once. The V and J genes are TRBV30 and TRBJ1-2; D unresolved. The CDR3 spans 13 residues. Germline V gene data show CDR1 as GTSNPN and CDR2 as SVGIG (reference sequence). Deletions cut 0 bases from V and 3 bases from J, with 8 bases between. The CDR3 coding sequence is TGTGCCTGGAGTGTCGGGTGGGACTATGGCTACACCTTC. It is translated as CAWSVGWDYGYTF. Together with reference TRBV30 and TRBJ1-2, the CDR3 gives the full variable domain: SQTIHQWPATLVQPVGSPLSLECTVEGTSNPNLYWYRQAAGRGLQLLFYSVGIGQISSEVPQNLSASRPQDRQFILSSKKLLLSDSGFYLCAWSVGWDYGYTFGSGTRLTVV.

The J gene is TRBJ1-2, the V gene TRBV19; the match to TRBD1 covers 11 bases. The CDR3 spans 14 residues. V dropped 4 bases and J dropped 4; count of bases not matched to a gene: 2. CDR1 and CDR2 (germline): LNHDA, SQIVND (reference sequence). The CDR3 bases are TGTGCCAGTAGTAGAGGGACAGGGGGCTATGGCTACACCTTC. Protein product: CASSRGTGGYGYTF.

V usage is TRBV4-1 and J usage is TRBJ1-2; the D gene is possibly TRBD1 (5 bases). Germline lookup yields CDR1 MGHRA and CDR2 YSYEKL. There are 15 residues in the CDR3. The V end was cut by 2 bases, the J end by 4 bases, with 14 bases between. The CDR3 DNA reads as TGCGCCAGCAGCCAATACATAGACAGTTTCTATGGCTACACCTTC. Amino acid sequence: CASSQYIDSFYGYTF.

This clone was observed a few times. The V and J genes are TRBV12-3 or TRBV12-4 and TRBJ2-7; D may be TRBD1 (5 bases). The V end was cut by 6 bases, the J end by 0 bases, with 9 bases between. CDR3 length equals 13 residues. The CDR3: CASRTESSYEQYF. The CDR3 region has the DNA TGTGCCAGCAGGACAGAGAGCTCCTACGAGCAGTACTTC.

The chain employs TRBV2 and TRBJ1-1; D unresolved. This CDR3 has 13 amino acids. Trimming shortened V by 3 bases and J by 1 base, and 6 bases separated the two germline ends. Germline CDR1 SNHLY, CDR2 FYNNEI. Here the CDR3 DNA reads TGTGCCAGCAGTGAGTCGGGGAACACTGAAGCTTTCTTT. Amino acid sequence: CASSESGNTEAFF.

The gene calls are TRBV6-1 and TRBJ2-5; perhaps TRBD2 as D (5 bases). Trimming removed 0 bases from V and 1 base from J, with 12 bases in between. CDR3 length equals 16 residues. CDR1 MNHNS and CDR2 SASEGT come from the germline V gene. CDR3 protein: CASSEARGKFQETQYF. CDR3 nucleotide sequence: TGTGCCAGCAGTGAAGCCCGGGGAAAGTTCCAAGAGACCCAGTACTTC.

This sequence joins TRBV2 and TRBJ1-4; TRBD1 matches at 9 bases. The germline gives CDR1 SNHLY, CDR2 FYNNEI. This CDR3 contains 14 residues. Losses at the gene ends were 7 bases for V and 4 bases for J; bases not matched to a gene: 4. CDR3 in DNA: TGTGCCAGCAACAGGGGGCGGGATAATGAAAAACTGTTTTTT. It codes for CASNRGRDNEKLFF.

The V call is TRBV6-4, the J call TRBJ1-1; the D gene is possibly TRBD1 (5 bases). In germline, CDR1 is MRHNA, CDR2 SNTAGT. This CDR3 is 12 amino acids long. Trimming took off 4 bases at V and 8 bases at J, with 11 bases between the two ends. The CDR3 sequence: CASSGPGGEAFF. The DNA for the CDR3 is TGTGCCAGCAGTGGCCCGGGGGGAGAAGCTTTCTTT.

CDR3 bases: TGTGCCAGCAGCCCCGGGACAGGTGCTAACTATGGCTACACCTTC. Residues: CASSPGTGANYGYTF. The rearrangement links TRBV7-9 to TRBJ1-2; TRBD1 matches 8 bases. This CDR3 has 15 amino acids. V was pared by 5 bases and J by 0 bases, with 5 bases of the junction left unmatched. CDR1 is SEHNR and CDR2 is FQNEAQ in the germline V gene (reference sequence).

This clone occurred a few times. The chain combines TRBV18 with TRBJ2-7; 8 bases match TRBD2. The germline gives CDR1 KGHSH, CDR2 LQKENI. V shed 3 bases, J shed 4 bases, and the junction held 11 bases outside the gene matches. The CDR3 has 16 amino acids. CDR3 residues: CASSPGGSGGLYEQYF. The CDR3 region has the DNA TGTGCCAGCTCACCGGGGGGAAGCGGGGGCCTGTACGAGCAGTACTTC. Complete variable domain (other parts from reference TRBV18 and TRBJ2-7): NAGVMQNPRHLVRRRGQEARLRCSPMKGHSHVYWYRQLPEEGLKFMVYLQKENIIDESGMPKERFSAEFPKEGPSILRIQQVVRGDSAAYFCASSPGGSGGLYEQYFGPGTRLTVT.

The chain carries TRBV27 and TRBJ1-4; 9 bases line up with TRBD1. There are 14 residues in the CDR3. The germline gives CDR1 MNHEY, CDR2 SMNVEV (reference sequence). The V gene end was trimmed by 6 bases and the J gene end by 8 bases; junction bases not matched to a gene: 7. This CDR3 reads CASRVQGAGEKLFF. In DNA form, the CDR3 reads TGTGCCAGCAGAGTACAGGGGGCCGGGGAAAAACTGTTTTTT.

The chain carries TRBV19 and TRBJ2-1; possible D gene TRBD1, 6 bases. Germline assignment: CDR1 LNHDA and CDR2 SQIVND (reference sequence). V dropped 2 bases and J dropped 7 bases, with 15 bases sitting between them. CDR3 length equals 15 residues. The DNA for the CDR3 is TGTGCCAGTAGTATAACAGGGTTTTCGAGGAATGAGCAGTTCTTC. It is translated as CASSITGFSRNEQFF.

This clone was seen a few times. The CDR3 nucleotides read TGTGCCAGTAGTACGGGGGGCGGGGCGGATCAGCCCCAGCATTTT. This codes for CASSTGGGADQPQHF. The genes are TRBV19 and TRBJ1-5, with a tentative D call TRBD1 (6 bases). Trimming shortened V by 4 bases and J by 5 bases, and 15 bases separated the two germline ends. Germline V gene lookup returns CDR1 LNHDA and CDR2 SQIVND (reference sequence). CDR3 size: 15 residues.

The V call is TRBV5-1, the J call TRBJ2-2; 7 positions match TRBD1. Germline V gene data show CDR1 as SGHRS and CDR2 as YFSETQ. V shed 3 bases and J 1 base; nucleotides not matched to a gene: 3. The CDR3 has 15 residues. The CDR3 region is CASSSWTGNTGELFF. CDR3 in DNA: TGCGCCAGCAGCTCGTGGACAGGGAACACCGGGGAGCTGTTTTTT.

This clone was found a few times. The CDR3 protein is CASSRISAGGPYEQFF. The CDR3 DNA reads TGTGCCAGCAGCCGGATCTCAGCGGGAGGGCCTTATGAGCAGTTCTTC. The chain couples TRBV14 to TRBJ2-1, with 10 bases fitting TRBD2. J gave up 8 bases and V 4 bases, and 11 bases lay outside the gene matches. Germline loops: CDR1 SGHDN, CDR2 FVKESK. There are 16 residues in the CDR3.

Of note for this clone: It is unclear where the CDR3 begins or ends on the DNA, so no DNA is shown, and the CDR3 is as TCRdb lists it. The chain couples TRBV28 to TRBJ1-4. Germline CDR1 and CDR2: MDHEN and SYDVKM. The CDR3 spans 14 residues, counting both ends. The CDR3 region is CASSSSGREEKLFF.

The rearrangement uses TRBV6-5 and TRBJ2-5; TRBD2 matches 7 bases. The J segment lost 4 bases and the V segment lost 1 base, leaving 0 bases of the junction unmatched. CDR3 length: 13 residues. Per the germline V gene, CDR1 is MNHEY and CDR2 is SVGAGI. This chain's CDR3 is CASSYLAGETQYF. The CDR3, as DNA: TGTGCCAGCAGTTACTTAGCGGGAGAGACCCAGTACTTC.

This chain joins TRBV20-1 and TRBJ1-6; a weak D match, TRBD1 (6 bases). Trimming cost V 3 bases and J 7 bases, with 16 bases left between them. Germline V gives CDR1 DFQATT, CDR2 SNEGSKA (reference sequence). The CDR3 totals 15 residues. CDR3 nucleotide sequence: TGCAGTGCTAGTCCGGCAGGGGTTTACAATTCACCCCTCCACTTT. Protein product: CSASPAGVYNSPLHF.